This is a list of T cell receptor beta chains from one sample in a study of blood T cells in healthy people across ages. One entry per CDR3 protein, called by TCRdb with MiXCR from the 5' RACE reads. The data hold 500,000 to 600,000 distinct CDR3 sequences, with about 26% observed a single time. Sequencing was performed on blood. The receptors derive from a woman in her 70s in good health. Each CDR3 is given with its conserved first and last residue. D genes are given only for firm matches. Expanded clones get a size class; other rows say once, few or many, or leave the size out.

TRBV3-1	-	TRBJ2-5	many	CASSPRGPRIGETQYF	TGTGCCAGCAGCCCCCGGGGACCGAGAATAGGAGAGACCCAGTACTTC
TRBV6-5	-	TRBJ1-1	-	CASSPQYGGTEAFF	TGTGCCAGCAGTCCCCAATACGGGGGCACTGAAGCTTTCTTT
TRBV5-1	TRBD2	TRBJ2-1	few	CASSGGPGDEQFF	TGCGCCTCAAGCGGGGGGCCAGGCGATGAGCAGTTCTTC
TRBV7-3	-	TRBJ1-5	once	CASGFGGNQPQHF	TGTGCCAGTGGTTTCGGCGGCAATCAGCCCCAGCATTTT
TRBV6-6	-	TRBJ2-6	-	CASSTTGVSGANVLTF	TGTGCCAGCAGCACGACGGGTGTCTCTGGGGCCAACGTCCTGACTTTC
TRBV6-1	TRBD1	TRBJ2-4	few	CASSDMIWTGQNF	TGTGCCAGCAGTGATATGATTTGGACAGGGCAAAACTTC
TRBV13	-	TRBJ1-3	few	CAGSPRPTSSGNTIYF	TGTGCCGGCAGCCCCCGCCCGACTAGCTCTGGAAACACCATATATTTT
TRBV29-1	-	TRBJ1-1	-	CSVYGTNTEAFF	TGCAGCGTTTACGGGACGAACACTGAAGCTTTCTTT
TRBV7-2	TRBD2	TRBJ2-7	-	CASSSRLGAGHEQYF	TGTGCCAGCAGCTCTCGGTTGGGAGCGGGGCACGAGCAGTACTTC
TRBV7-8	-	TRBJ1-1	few	CASSPGTGASNTEAFF	TGTGCCAGCAGCCCTGGAACGGGGGCCTCGAACACTGAAGCTTTCTTT
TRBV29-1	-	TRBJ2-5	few	CSVIEQLTYGQYF	TGCAGCGTTATTGAACAGTTGACCTACGGGCAGTACTTC
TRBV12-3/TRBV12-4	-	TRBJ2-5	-	CASSPTASGETQYF	TGTGCCAGCAGTCCGACCGCGTCCGGAGAGACCCAGTACTTC
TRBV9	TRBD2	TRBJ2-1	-	CASSSRTSVSSYNEQFF	TGTGCCAGCAGCTCCCGGACTAGCGTTTCCTCCTACAATGAGCAGTTCTTC
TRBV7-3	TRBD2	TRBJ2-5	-	CASSTSGGAETQYF	TGTGCCAGCAGCACTAGCGGGGGGGCTGAGACCCAGTACTTC
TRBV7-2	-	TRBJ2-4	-	CASSFKSGNIQYF	TGTGCCAGCAGCTTTAAGTCTGGAAACATTCAGTACTTC
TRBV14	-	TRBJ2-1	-	CASSQQVGSNNEQFF	TGTGCCAGCAGCCAACAAGTAGGGTCGAACAATGAGCAGTTCTTC
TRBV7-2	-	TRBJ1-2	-	CASSRRSGEPDGYTF	TGTGCCAGCAGCCGTCGTAGCGGGGAACCGGATGGCTACACCTTC
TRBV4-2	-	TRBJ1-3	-	CASSQDSQAFSGNTIYF	TGTGCCAGCAGCCAAGATTCGCAGGCGTTCTCTGGAAACACCATATATTTT
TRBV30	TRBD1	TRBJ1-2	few	CAWVARTGYVGYTF	TGTGCCTGGGTGGCTAGGACAGGTTATGTCGGCTACACCTTC
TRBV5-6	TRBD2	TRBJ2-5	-	CASSWTSGGAVDETQYF	TGTGCCAGCAGCTGGACTAGCGGGGGGGCTGTTGATGAGACCCAGTACTTC
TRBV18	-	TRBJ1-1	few	CASSSGANTEAFF	TGTGCCAGCTCATCAGGAGCCAACACTGAAGCTTTCTTT
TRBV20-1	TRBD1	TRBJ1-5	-	CSASRGTGGTQPQHF	TGCAGTGCTAGTAGAGGGACAGGGGGCACTCAGCCCCAGCATTTT
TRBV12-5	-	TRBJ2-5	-	CASGLGGTPETQYF	TGTGCTAGTGGTTTGGGTGGGACTCCGGAGACCCAGTACTTC
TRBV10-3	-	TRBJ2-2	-	CAISEFGQSGELFF	TGTGCCATCAGTGAGTTCGGACAGTCCGGGGAGCTGTTTTTT
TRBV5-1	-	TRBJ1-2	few	CASSLDRRGYTF	TGCGCCAGCAGCTTGGACCGTAGAGGCTACACCTTC
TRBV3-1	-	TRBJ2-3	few	CASSQREDTQYF	TGTGCCAGCAGCCAACGGGAGGATACGCAGTATTTT
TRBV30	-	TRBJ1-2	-	CAWGGGYGYTF	TGTGCCTGGGGGGGCGGCTATGGCTACACCTTC
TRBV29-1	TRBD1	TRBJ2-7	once	CSALTGGGYEQYF	TGCAGCGCGCTTACAGGGGGAGGATACGAGCAGTACTTC
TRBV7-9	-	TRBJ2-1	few	CASSLGDIYPYNEQFF	TGTGCCAGCAGCTTAGGAGACATATACCCATACAATGAGCAGTTCTTC
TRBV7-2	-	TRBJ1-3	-	CASSFADGNTIYF	TGTGCCAGCAGCTTCGCCGATGGAAACACCATATATTTT
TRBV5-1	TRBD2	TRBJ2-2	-	CASSPPGGDTGELFF	TGCGCCAGCAGCCCCCCCGGGGGGGACACCGGGGAGCTGTTTTTT
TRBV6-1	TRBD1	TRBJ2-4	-	CASSRYPTGGSDKNIQYF	TGTGCCAGCAGTCGTTATCCCACAGGGGGCTCTGACAAAAACATTCAGTACTTC
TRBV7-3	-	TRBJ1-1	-	CASSLYLTVNTEAFF	TGTGCCAGCAGCTTATATCTGACCGTGAACACTGAAGCTTTCTTT
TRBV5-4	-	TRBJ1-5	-	CASSLDRRQPQHF	TGTGCCAGCAGCTTGGACCGGCGACAGCCCCAGCATTTT
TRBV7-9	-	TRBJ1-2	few	CASSPLWYGYTF	TGTGCCAGCAGCCCATTGTGGTATGGCTACACCTTC
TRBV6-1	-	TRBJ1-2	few	CASSDKSGGNYGYTF	TGTGCCAGCAGTGATAAGTCCGGCGGGAACTATGGCTACACCTTC
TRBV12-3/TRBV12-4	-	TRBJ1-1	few	CASSLADSRTEAFF	TGTGCCAGCAGTTTAGCGGACAGCCGCACTGAAGCTTTCTTT
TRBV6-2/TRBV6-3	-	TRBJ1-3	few	CACTVSHRGNTIYF	TGTGCCTGCACCGTCTCTCACCGAGGAAACACCATATATTTT
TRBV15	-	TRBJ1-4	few	CATSSLGVNEKLFF	TGTGCCACCAGCAGCCTAGGTGTTAATGAAAAACTGTTTTTT
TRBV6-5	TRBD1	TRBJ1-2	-	CASSYSQGARRGYTF	TGTGCCAGCAGTTACTCTCAGGGGGCACGGAGAGGCTACACCTTC
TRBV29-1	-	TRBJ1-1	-	CSVISPREEAVNTEAFF	TGCAGCGTAATTTCCCCGCGAGAGGAAGCCGTGAACACTGAAGCTTTCTTT
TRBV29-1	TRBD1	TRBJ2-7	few	CSVGALQGDYEQYF	TGCAGCGTTGGGGCTTTACAGGGGGACTACGAGCAGTACTTC
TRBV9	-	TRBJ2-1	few	CASSVLGRYEQFF	TGTGCCAGCAGCGTATTAGGCAGGTATGAGCAGTTCTTC
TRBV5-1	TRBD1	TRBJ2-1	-	CASGGQGTANEQFF	TGCGCCAGCGGAGGACAGGGGACCGCCAATGAGCAGTTCTTC
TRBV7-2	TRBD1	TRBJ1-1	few	CASKGQGNTEAFF	TGTGCCAGCAAGGGACAGGGGAACACTGAAGCTTTCTTT
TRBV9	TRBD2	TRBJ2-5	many	CASSVMSGGHQETQYF	TGTGCCAGCAGCGTAATGAGCGGGGGCCACCAAGAGACCCAGTACTTC
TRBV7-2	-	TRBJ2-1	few	CASSPERGGSYNEQFF	TGTGCCAGCAGTCCAGAGCGAGGGGGCTCCTACAATGAGCAGTTCTTC
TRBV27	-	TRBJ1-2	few	CASMPLGDRQNYGYTF	TGTGCCAGCATGCCGCTAGGAGATAGACAGAACTATGGCTACACCTTC
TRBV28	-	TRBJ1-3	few	CASSPPGLGGNTIYF	TGTGCCAGCAGTCCCCCCGGGCTGGGGGGAAACACCATATATTTT